This entry lists 14 T cell receptor beta chains sequenced from one sample in a study of siplizumab effects on memory and regulatory T cells. Which antigens these TCRs recognize remains unknown. Coculture of the mixed lymphocyte reaction cells took place at 37 degrees C and lasted around six days. Measured with immunoSEQ multiplex PCR; TCRdb has only the in-frame clones, and not every one. Of roughly 18,000 clones in the sample, 40% to 55% were seen once. Specimen: CFSE-low (dividing) CD4+ T cells sorted from an allogeneic mixed lymphocyte reaction. These receptors all come from a human donor in good health; the cells came from an allogeneic mixed lymphocyte reaction.

The V call is TRBV6-6, the J call TRBJ2-3, with 8 bases that match TRBD1. CDR1 and CDR2 from the germline V gene are MNHNY and SVGAGI (reference sequence). CDR3 length: 15 amino acids. The junction had 6 bases not matched to a gene; V was cut back by 5 bases and J by 2 bases. The CDR3 nucleotides are TGTGCCAGCAGTCGTCAGGGGGCCCTCACAGATACGCAGTATTTT. It codes for CASSRQGALTDTQYF.

The chain links TRBV6-4 to TRBJ2-3; D tentatively reads TRBD1 or TRBD2 (6 bases each). This CDR3 comprises 14 residues. The V gene lost 4 bases and the J gene lost 6 bases, with 14 bases spanning the gap. Germline V lookup: CDR1 MRHNA, CDR2 SNTAGT. CDR3 nucleotide sequence: TGTGCCAGCAGTGTTTCCGGGGGCCCCGATACGCAGTATTTT. The encoded protein is CASSVSGGPDTQYF.

The chain couples TRBV2 to TRBJ2-5; 11 bases fit TRBD2. Germline values: CDR1 SNHLY, CDR2 FYNNEI. The J segment lost 7 bases and the V segment lost 6 bases, leaving 10 bases of the junction unmatched. There are 15 residues in the CDR3. The CDR3 here is CASRAPSGGRGTQYF. CDR3 DNA: TGTGCCAGCAGAGCACCTAGCGGGGGGAGAGGGACCCAGTACTTC.

The rearrangement joins TRBV7-2 to TRBJ1-6, with 10 bases identical to TRBD1. The CDR3 is made up of 15 amino acids. V lost 2 bases, J lost 10 bases, and 5 bases stayed unmatched. Germline CDR1 is SGHTA and CDR2 is FQGNSA. CDR3 in amino acids: CASSLRDRGRSPLHF. The DNA of the CDR3 is TGTGCCAGCAGCTTACGGGACAGGGGCAGGTCACCCCTCCACTTT. Looking up the rest from reference TRBV7-2 and TRBJ1-6 gives the full variable domain: GAGVSQSPSNKVTEKGKDVELRCDPISGHTALYWYRQSLGQGLEFLIYFQGNSAPDKSGLPSDRFSAERTGGSVSTLTIQRTQQEDSAVYLCASSLRDRGRSPLHFGNGTRLTVT.

In this sample, this clone turned up once. Germline and junction disagree at one end, which may indicate a read error. The rearrangement links TRBV18 to TRBJ2-7; 9 nucleotides match TRBD1. CDR1 is KGHSH and CDR2 is LQKENI in the germline V gene. This CDR3 region has 11 residues. CDR3: CASSRGQGEAF. The CDR3 DNA sequence: TGTGCCAGCTCACGGGGACAGGGTGAGGCCTTC.

This clone was detected a few times. V usage is TRBV10-3 and J usage is TRBJ2-3; 9 bases line up with TRBD2. The CDR3 covers 14 residues. CDR1 ENHRY and CDR2 SYGVKD come from the germline V gene. The J segment lost 5 bases and the V segment lost 7 bases, leaving 7 bases of the junction unmatched. In DNA form, the CDR3 reads TGTGCCATCATGCGGGGGGGGGCAATAGATACGCAGTATTTT. Encoded protein: CAIMRGGAIDTQYF.

The rearrangement uses TRBV28 and TRBJ2-1; TRBD2 matches 12 bases. The CDR3 length is 16 residues. Unmatched junction bases numbered 8, after V lost 7 bases and J lost 4 bases. CDR1 is MDHEN, CDR2 SYDVKM, per germline. CDR3 protein: CASTPSSGGAYNEQFF. The DNA of the CDR3 is TGTGCCAGCACCCCTTCTAGCGGGGGGGCTTACAATGAGCAGTTCTTC. Variable domain in full (rest from reference TRBV28 and TRBJ2-1): DVKVTQSSRYLVKRTGEKVFLECVQDMDHENMFWYRQDPGLGLRLIYFSYDVKMKEKGDIPEGYSVSREKKERFSLILESASTNQTSMYLCASTPSSGGAYNEQFFGPGTRLTVL.

The chain carries TRBV6-5 and TRBJ2-5, with D possibly matching TRBD1 (5 bases). The CDR3 is 16 amino acids. The germline V gene has CDR1 MNHEY and CDR2 SVGAGI. V was trimmed by 4 bases and J by 1 base, leaving 16 bases between them. Written as DNA, the CDR3 is TGTGCCAGCAGTTCCCCGGGTGACAGACTCCAAGAGACCCAGTACTTC. It translates to CASSSPGDRLQETQYF.

In this sample, this clone is medium-sized (0.01 to 0.1%). The chain joins TRBV18 to TRBJ1-1; weak D call: TRBD1 (5 bases). The germline V gene has CDR1 KGHSH and CDR2 LQKENI. The germline V and J ends were trimmed by 3 bases and 3 bases, with 8 bases remaining between them. The CDR3 runs 13 residues. CDR3 in DNA: TGTGCCAGCTCACCTATCAGGGACACTGAAGCTTTCTTT. This translates into CASSPIRDTEAFF. Complete variable domain (other parts from reference TRBV18 and TRBJ1-1): NAGVMQNPRHLVRRRGQEARLRCSPMKGHSHVYWYRQLPEEGLKFMVYLQKENIIDESGMPKERFSAEFPKEGPSILRIQQVVRGDSAAYFCASSPIRDTEAFFGQGTRLTVV.

This rearrangement joins TRBV5-4 to TRBJ2-3; TRBD2 is a possible D gene (5 bases). Trimming cost V 2 bases and J 2 bases, with 12 bases left between them. From germline, CDR1 is SGHNT and CDR2 YYREEE (reference sequence). The CDR3 is 15 amino acids. The CDR3 DNA sequence: TGTGCCAGCAGCTTAACTAGGAGCCCCACAGATACGCAGTATTTT. Translation: CASSLTRSPTDTQYF.

The chain combines TRBV10-3 with TRBJ1-1; 7 bases line up with TRBD1. The ends lost 10 bases at V and 4 bases at J; junction bases unmatched: 3. The germline V gene has CDR1 ENHRY and CDR2 SYGVKD. This CDR3 is 11 amino acids long. The chain's CDR3 is CATQGGTEAFF. The CDR3 DNA reads TGTGCCACCCAGGGGGGCACTGAAGCTTTCTTT.

The rearrangement uses TRBV7-2 and TRBJ2-7, with 7 bases that match TRBD1. J gave up 1 base and V 2 bases, and 2 bases lay outside the gene matches. The germline CDR1 and CDR2 sequences are SGHTA and FQGNSA. The CDR3 length is 14 residues. The CDR3 bases are TGTGCCAGCAGCTTACGACAGGGATCCTACGAGCAGTACTTC. Amino acid sequence: CASSLRQGSYEQYF.

The chain recombines TRBV15 with TRBJ2-3, with TRBD2 matching over 7 bases. CDR1 is LNHNV, CDR2 YYDKDF, per germline (reference sequence). After removal of 0 bases from V and 0 bases from J, the junction contained 6 bases not matched to a gene. This CDR3 is 17 amino acids long. The CDR3 DNA is TGTGCCACCAGCAGAGATCTGGGGGGGTTAAGCACAGATACGCAGTATTTT. Translating gives CATSRDLGGLSTDTQYF.

This clone was counted a few times. CDR3 sequence: CASSPAGHGIFGELFF. The CDR3 nucleotides read TGTGCCAGCAGCCCGGCGGGACACGGCATTTTCGGGGAGCTGTTTTTT. The gene calls are TRBV5-5 and TRBJ2-2; D tentatively reads TRBD1 or TRBD2 (6 bases each). Germline CDR1 SGHKS, CDR2 YYEKEE (reference sequence). The CDR3 consists of 16 residues. V shed 4 bases and J shed 7 bases, with 20 bases lying between them.